What follows are 16 T cell receptor beta chains derived from one specimen sequenced in a study of T-cell reconstitution after alpha-beta-depleted transplantation in children. Unique molecular identifiers were built into the TCRbeta library. Via MiXCR, TCRdb re-called the PCR reads, giving one row per CDR3 protein. The sample holds about 640,000 distinct CDR3 sequences, 10% to 15% seen once. Sample: PBMCs, mostly from graft donor cells, taken 360 days after TCRalphabeta/CD19-depleted stem cell transplant. The receptors shown here come from a male patient between 10 and 17 years old who had a stem cell transplant for acute myeloid leukemia, so the T cells may come from the graft donor.

This clonotype was observed a few times. The V gene is TRBV20-1, the J gene TRBJ2-1; 9 positions agree with TRBD2. The J segment lost 7 bases and the V segment lost 5 bases, leaving 9 bases of the junction unmatched. The CDR3 is 14 residues long. The V gene's germline CDR1 is DFQATT and CDR2 SNEGSKA (reference sequence). As DNA, the CDR3 is TGCAGTGCTGACCTTAGCGGGAGATGGAATGAGCAGTTCTTC. Its translation is CSADLSGRWNEQFF.

This chain uses TRBV20-1 with TRBJ2-5, with TRBD2 matching 7 bases. J gave up 2 bases and V 0 bases, and 3 bases lay outside the gene matches. This CDR3 is 14 amino acids long. CDR1 DFQATT and CDR2 SNEGSKA come from the germline V gene (reference sequence). The CDR3 loop reads CSARDGRVQETQYF. For the CDR3, the DNA is TGCAGTGCTAGAGATGGGAGGGTACAAGAGACCCAGTACTTC.

This clonotype was found a few times. This chain joins TRBV6-2 or TRBV6-3 and TRBJ2-1; 8 bases match TRBD2. Germline-derived CDR1 and CDR2 are MNHEY and SVGEGT. This CDR3 has 14 amino acids. The junction had 8 bases not matched to a gene; V was cut back by 6 bases and J by 7 bases. CDR3 coding DNA: TGTGCCAGCAGAACTAGCGGAAGCCCTAATGAGCAGTTCTTC. Translating it yields CASRTSGSPNEQFF.

The chain is built from TRBV20-1 and TRBJ2-1; D possibly corresponds to TRBD2 (5 bases). V gave up 1 base and J gave up 15 bases, with 16 bases separating them. Germline CDR1 DFQATT, CDR2 SNEGSKA (reference sequence). CDR3 length: 12 amino acids. CDR3 coding DNA: TGCAGTGCTAGAGCGGAGGTGTGGAAAACGTTCTTC. It encodes CSARAEVWKTFF.

The rearrangement uses TRBV4-2 and TRBJ2-1, with TRBD2 as a possible D gene (6 bases). CDR1 LGHNA and CDR2 YNFKEQ come from the germline V gene. Deletions cut 0 bases from V and 1 base from J, with 13 bases between. CDR3 size: 17 residues. In nucleotides, the CDR3 is TGTGCCAGCAGCCAAGAGAGGGCGGGGCGTTCCTACAATGAGCAGTTCTTC. It yields the protein CASSQERAGRSYNEQFF.

The rearrangement joins TRBV5-1 to TRBJ2-7, with TRBD2 identical over 15 bases. Germline lookup yields CDR1 SGHRS and CDR2 YFSETQ. The CDR3 length is 17 residues. The V and J ends lost 2 bases and 1 base, in that order; junction bases with no gene match: 4. This CDR3 reads CASSFGTSGRMSYEQYF. The CDR3 region has the DNA TGCGCCAGCAGCTTCGGGACTAGCGGGAGGATGTCCTACGAGCAGTACTTC.

The CDR3 region has the DNA TGTGCCATCAGGCCTACGTCCCAAGAGACCCAGTACTTC. It yields the protein CAIRPTSQETQYF. This chain joins TRBV10-3 and TRBJ2-5, with no clear D. CDR3 length equals 13 residues. Germline V gene lookup returns CDR1 ENHRY and CDR2 SYGVKD. The V gene lost 6 bases and the J gene lost 1 base, with 9 bases spanning the gap.

The J gene is TRBJ2-5, the V gene TRBV20-1, with 8 bases fitting TRBD2. This CDR3 has 11 residues. V lost 3 bases to trimming and J lost 10 bases; unmatched junction nucleotides: 4. CDR1 is DFQATT, CDR2 SNEGSKA, per germline (reference sequence). This CDR3 reads CSASGRAGQYF. The CDR3 nucleotides are TGCAGTGCTAGCGGGAGGGCCGGCCAGTACTTC.

There are many counts of this clonotype. This chain uses TRBV29-1 with TRBJ2-7; tentatively, D is TRBD1 (5 bases). Per the germline V gene, CDR1 is SQVTM and CDR2 is ANQGSEA. The CDR3 length is 14 residues. V lost 4 bases and J 0 bases, leaving 13 bases between the germline ends. The CDR3 here is CSVARQGYSYEQYF. CDR3 coding DNA: TGCAGCGTTGCACGCCAGGGCTACTCCTACGAGCAGTACTTC.

The rearrangement joins TRBV12-3 or TRBV12-4 to TRBJ2-1, with 7 nucleotides matching TRBD2. The CDR3 totals 15 residues. Trimming at V came to 0 bases and at J to 4 bases, leaving 3 bases not matched to a gene. CDR3 region: CASSLAGLPYNEQFF. DNA of the CDR3: TGTGCCAGCAGTTTAGCGGGACTACCTTACAATGAGCAGTTCTTC.

This clonotype showed up just a few times. The J gene is TRBJ2-3, the V gene TRBV7-6; no clear D. V was shortened by 5 bases and J by 3 bases, with 15 bases between the two germline ends. CDR1 and CDR2 (germline): SGHVS, FNYEAQ. CDR3 length: 15 residues. The CDR3 nucleotides are TGTGCCAGCAGCCCCCTCGTGGCACGGACAGATACGCAGTATTTT. Its protein is CASSPLVARTDTQYF.

There are a few counts of this clonotype. This chain connects TRBV4-3 to TRBJ2-7; 9 bases line up with TRBD2. This CDR3 has 14 residues. The germline V gene has CDR1 LGHNA and CDR2 YSLEER. V was clipped by 1 base and J by 10 bases; unmatched bases: 8. The CDR3 coding sequence is TGCGCCAGCAGCCAAGTCGGGCTAGCGGGGACTCAGTACTTC. Translated, it gives CASSQVGLAGTQYF.

As to this clonotype: Since a much larger clone is just one base distant, this may be a read error. The CDR3 does not end in the conserved phenylalanine or tryptophan, so this is likely a read error. The chain joins TRBV29-1 to TRBJ2-1; possible D gene TRBD2, 5 bases. The germline V and J ends were trimmed by 2 bases and 8 bases, with 19 bases remaining between them. Germline V CDR1 and CDR2: SQVTM, ANQGSEA. This CDR3 is 15 amino acids long. This chain's CDR3 is CSVEPLGLGSDEQFY. For the CDR3, the DNA is TGCAGCGTTGAACCCTTAGGACTGGGGAGTGATGAGCAGTTCTAC.

This clonotype has a count of ten or more. CDR3 region: CSVDPPSLAGVKNEQFF. In DNA form, the CDR3 reads TGCAGCGTTGACCCCCCCTCACTAGCGGGAGTTAAGAATGAGCAGTTCTTC. The chain recombines TRBV29-1 with TRBJ2-1; 11 nucleotides agree with TRBD2. The germline V gene encodes CDR1 SQVTM and CDR2 ANQGSEA. The CDR3 sequence is 17 residues long. Germline trimming cut 3 bases from V and 7 bases from J; bases unmatched to any gene: 14.

This clonotype was detected only a few times. The J gene is TRBJ2-4, the V gene TRBV5-6; D unresolved. Trimming shortened V by 3 bases and J by 1 base, and 14 bases separated the two germline ends. This CDR3 is 16 amino acids long. Germline V gene sequence: CDR1 SGHDT, CDR2 YYEEEE. CDR3 DNA sequence: TGTGCCAGCAGCTATGACGGACCTCGCGCCAAAAACATTCAGTACTTC. Residues: CASSYDGPRAKNIQYF.

This clonotype has more than one count but fewer than ten. The chain is built from TRBV5-1 and TRBJ2-7; unclear D gene. CDR3 length equals 15 residues. The germline CDR1 and CDR2 sequences are SGHRS and YFSETQ. With 4 bases removed from V and 0 bases from J, the gap between germline ends came to 14 bases. The CDR3: CASSPHGSTSYEQYF. The CDR3 nucleotides are TGCGCCAGCAGCCCCCACGGGTCCACCTCCTACGAGCAGTACTTC.